The 6 T cell receptor beta chains in this list originate from one sample, sequenced in a study of CD8 T cells in Susac syndrome. RNA in amounts of 0.5 to 1 ug was reverse transcribed with random hexamers. MiXCR, applied by TCRdb to the immunoSEQ multiplex PCR reads, yields one record per CDR3 protein. The data contain approximately 120,000 distinct CDR3 sequences, 85% to 95% of them singletons. The material sequenced was CD8+ T cells from PBMCs. The receptors shown here come from a human donor in good health.

The chain joins TRBV20-1 to TRBJ2-1; D is undetermined. Germline V gives CDR1 DFQATT, CDR2 SNEGSKA (reference sequence). The CDR3 has 12 residues. V was shortened by 6 bases and J by 3 bases, with 9 bases between the two germline ends. The CDR3 sequence is CSAENYYNEQFF. CDR3 DNA: TGCAGTGCGGAAAACTACTACAATGAGCAGTTCTTC.

The V and J genes are TRBV7-2 and TRBJ2-1, with 8 bases aligning to TRBD1. The CDR3 runs 15 residues. Germline values: CDR1 SGHTA, CDR2 FQGNSA. V was clipped by 1 base and J by 7 bases; unmatched bases: 6. CDR3 DNA sequence: TGTGCCAGCAGCTTAGGCAGGGGGCGCGAAAATGAGCAGTTCTTC. It is translated as CASSLGRGRENEQFF. The full variable domain, its missing parts supplied by reference TRBV7-2 and TRBJ2-1, is GAGVSQSPSNKVTEKGKDVELRCDPISGHTALYWYRQSLGQGLEFLIYFQGNSAPDKSGLPSDRFSAERTGGSVSTLTIQRTQQEDSAVYLCASSLGRGRENEQFFGPGTRLTVL.

This chain joins TRBV2 and TRBJ1-5; 7 nucleotides agree with TRBD1. The CDR3 consists of 13 residues. Germline values: CDR1 SNHLY, CDR2 FYNNEI. V dropped 9 bases and J dropped 0; count of bases not matched to a gene: 2. The CDR3: CASTGDSNQPQHF. The CDR3 DNA reads as TGTGCCAGTACAGGGGATAGCAATCAGCCCCAGCATTTT.

The table lists this clonotype with a count of one. The rearrangement uses TRBV7-8 and TRBJ2-7; D is undetermined. With 1 base removed from V and 0 bases from J, the gap between germline ends came to 16 bases. The CDR3 runs 17 residues. The germline V gene has CDR1 SGHVS and CDR2 FQNEAQ. This CDR3 is CASSLESGWGISYEQYF. CDR3 in DNA: TGTGCCAGCAGCTTAGAGTCCGGGTGGGGAATCTCCTACGAGCAGTACTTC.

V gene TRBV12-3 or TRBV12-4 combines with J gene TRBJ2-1; TRBD2 aligns across 9 bases. CDR3 length: 15 residues. V shed 3 bases and J 4 bases; nucleotides not matched to a gene: 4. The CDR3 DNA reads as TGTGCCAGCAGTTTCCGGACTAGCGAATACAATGAGCAGTTCTTC. Translating gives CASSFRTSEYNEQFF.

The chain joins TRBV4-1 to TRBJ1-3; TRBD1 agrees at 8 bases. Germline-derived CDR1 and CDR2 are MGHRA and YSYEKL. CDR3 length equals 17 residues. J gave up 0 bases and V 1 base, and 5 bases lay outside the gene matches. The CDR3 sequence is CASSQGTGSFSGNTIYF. CDR3 sequence (DNA): TGCGCCAGCAGCCAAGGGACAGGGTCCTTCTCTGGAAACACCATATATTTT.